This T cell receptor beta chain came from a study of PD-L1 blockade in urothelial cancer. Study overall: Patients commenced atezolizumab in the mid-2010s, and it was given at 1,200 mg intravenously every 3 weeks.

The CDR3 totals 14 residues. With 3 bases clipped from V and 6 bases from J, the junction kept 6 bases outside the gene matches. Per germline, CDR1 MNHEY and CDR2 SMNVEV (reference sequence). Using immunoSEQ multiplex PCR, the repertoire was profiled, and TCRdb retains in-frame clones only, with some absent. The sample carries tens of thousands of clones, 81% recorded once. The receptor was derived from a man in his 70s with urothelial cancer. V usage is TRBV27 and J usage is TRBJ1-1; 8 nucleotides line up with TRBD1. The starting material was PBMCs, obtained around atezolizumab (anti-PD-L1) treatment. CDR3 in DNA: TGTGCCAGCAGTTTCGCTGGACAGGGAGCTGAAGCTTTCTTT. The encoded protein is CASSFAGQGAEAFF.